This TCR beta chain was profiled in a study of regulatory T cells in long-lasting Graves disease (dated by TCRdb to the early 2020s). Looking at the study overall: Persistent Graves' disease was defined as persistently positive TSH receptor autoantibodies together with antithyroid drug treatment for over 5 years. A total of around 33 samples underwent TCR sequencing, from 13 patients with persistent Graves' disease and about 20 patients with newly diagnosed Graves' disease. This study used TCR sequencing and RNA sequencing of peripheral blood to compare persistent Graves' disease patients against newly diagnosed Graves' disease patients. In the clinical cohort, patients with persistent Graves' disease had used antithyroid drugs for an average of about 10.3 years. The study was registered as a clinical trial and conducted in China.

Of note for this clonotype: Its binding antigen is unknown. No much larger clone exists at a distance of one base, and base qualities are not known.

What this sample's time point label stands for: persistent/refractory GD, antithyroid drugs over 5 years with positive TRAb. For both TCR sequencing and RNA sequencing, RNA was extracted from PBMCs using TRIzol. The diagnosis of Graves' disease was made according to American Thyroid Association guidelines. The patients came from an endocrinology department in Xi'an, China. Each patient gave roughly 8.4 milliliters of peripheral blood, collected in an EDTA anticoagulant tube. Ficoll Paque Plus density gradient separation was used to isolate PBMCs, and no further T cell sorting was done. An Agilent 2100 Bioanalyzer and agarose gel were used to check RNA quality, and a NanoDrop 2000 was used to measure RNA concentration. V loses 2 bases, J loses 5 bases, and the germline ends lie 15 bases apart. Looking up the germline V gene yields CDR1 SQVTM and CDR2 ANQGSEA. The CDR3 runs 14 amino acids, cysteine and phenylalanine included. Of the read, only the CDR3 DNA is kept; its 42 bases are in frame from base 1.

Receptor amplification or capture employed multiplex PCR. TCRdb records Illumina HiSeq 4000 as the sequencer. To build TCR beta libraries, CDR3 regions were amplified by Arm-PCR using iRepertoire HTBI primers. PCR products were gel purified before sequencing. The authors' pipeline ran thus. Across samples, some 62 TRBV and roughly 15 TRBJ segments were identified and used for gene usage analysis of CDR3 amino acid clonotypes. COPE and FqMerger were used to merge filtered high-quality paired reads into contigs. Contigs were aligned with BLAST to IMGT TRBV, TRBD and TRBJ reference genes, and CDR3 was defined per IMGT. Any clonotype with a frequency above 0.1% was classified as a highly expanded clone. Shannon entropy served as the measure of repertoire diversity, while the Gini coefficient captured V-J evenness. A clonotype was considered public if more than one individual shared it. TCRdb reprocessed the public reads (quality trimming at Q25 with fastp, clone calling with MiXCR) and kept in-frame beta chains. Entries are consolidated by CDR3 protein sequence, retaining the most common genes and DNA. The V and J calls follow TCRdb's processing rather than the paper's. The sample profile shows around 400,000 distinct CDR3 sequences; 21% of them were found once. Together, the top ten hold about 13% of the sample.

Beyond this particular receptor, the publication reports: Persistent disease showed preferential use of TRBV28, TRBJ1-2 and TRBJ2-5, whereas newly diagnosed disease favored TRBV20-1 and TRBJ2-1. Patients with persistent disease shared more public clonotypes (about 2,700) than newly diagnosed patients did (966). The study examined only peripheral blood because the primary lesion, thyroid tissue, could not be accessed. The authors noted that the small sample size was a limitation that may lower accuracy. Persistent Graves' disease patients showed lower TCR Shannon entropy and fewer highly expanded clones than newly diagnosed patients, suggesting clonal expansion. Sequencing and analysis were restricted to the TCR beta chain.

The chain joins TRBV29-1 to TRBJ1-1; no D gene call is confident. The clonotype was recovered from a female donor with Graves disease. The specimen was peripheral blood mononuclear cells (PBMCs), collected when the disease was refractory, from a patient treated with antithyroid drugs. CDR3 sequence: CSVERETLRTEAFF. The base sequence is TGCAGCGTTGAACGGGAAACCCTTAGGACTGAAGCTTTCTTT.